What follows are 20 T cell receptor beta chains derived from one specimen sequenced in a study of cytomegalovirus exposure and HLA in healthy donors. 60 Vbeta and 13 Jbeta primers were used in PCR. The protocol was immunoSEQ multiplex PCR, while the TCRdb copy is restricted to in-frame clones and leaves out a portion. The sample holds some 120,000 clones, over 75% seen once. Sequenced sample: PBMCs. Receptors originate from a middle-aged woman in good health and CMV-seropositive.

The count of this clone is one. The J gene is TRBJ2-7, the V gene TRBV19; TRBD1 aligns across 7 bases. With V trimmed by 5 bases and J by 2 bases, 6 bases remained unmatched. Germline CDR1 LNHDA, CDR2 SQIVND (reference sequence). This CDR3 comprises 14 residues. For the CDR3, the DNA is TGTGCCAGTAGTGTCTCGGGACAGACCTACGAGCAGTACTTC. Amino acids: CASSVSGQTYEQYF.

The chain uses TRBV2 and TRBJ1-2, with D uncertain. The V end lost 1 base, the J end lost 8 bases, and 14 bases lay between the germline ends. The CDR3 has 14 amino acids. The germline CDR1 and CDR2 sequences are SNHLY and FYNNEI. Here the CDR3 DNA reads TGTGCCAGCAGTGAAGACCACAAGTTTTTGGGCTACACCTTC. Translated, it gives CASSEDHKFLGYTF.

The chain recombines TRBV5-1 with TRBJ2-7; 8 nucleotides align to TRBD1. The V segment lost 4 bases and the J segment 7 bases; nucleotides outside the gene matches: 10. This CDR3 has 14 residues. CDR1 is SGHRS and CDR2 is YFSETQ in the germline V gene. The CDR3 coding sequence is TGCGCCAGCAGCCCAGGACAGGGACGGGGAGAGCAGTACTTC. As protein: CASSPGQGRGEQYF.

The count of this clone is one. The CDR3: CASSSTAGGLTGELFF. The DNA of the CDR3 is TGCGCCAGCAGCTCCACCGCGGGGGGCCTCACCGGGGAGCTGTTTTTT. The chain employs TRBV5-1 and TRBJ2-2, with 8 positions matching TRBD2. With 3 bases clipped from V and 4 bases from J, the junction kept 8 bases outside the gene matches. The CDR3 has 16 residues. CDR1 and CDR2 (germline): SGHRS, YFSETQ.

This clone was observed a single time. The chain has TRBV6-1 and TRBJ1-1, with 8 bases that match TRBD1. CDR1 is MNHNS, CDR2 SASEGT, per germline. The CDR3 is 14 amino acids. After removal of 6 bases from V and 1 base from J, the junction contained 4 bases not matched to a gene. DNA for the CDR3: TGTGCCAGCAGGGGGACAGGAGAGAACACTGAAGCTTTCTTT. Encoded protein: CASRGTGENTEAFF.

This rearrangement joins TRBV9 to TRBJ2-1; 8 nucleotides agree with TRBD1. The CDR3 extends over 14 amino acids. Germline V CDR1 and CDR2: SGDLS, YYNGEE. The junction had 6 bases not matched to a gene; V was cut back by 4 bases and J by 6 bases. CDR3 amino acids: CASSTDRGTNEQFF. In DNA, the CDR3 is TGTGCCAGCAGCACTGACAGGGGAACCAATGAGCAGTTCTTC.

The CDR3 region is CAWSDYPTYEQYF. The CDR3 DNA reads as TGTGCCTGGAGTGACTATCCAACCTACGAGCAGTACTTC. V and J are TRBV30 and TRBJ2-7; D ambiguous. The ends were cut back, 1 base at V and 2 bases at J, with 9 bases in the middle. This CDR3 is built from 13 residues. Germline CDR1 GTSNPN, CDR2 SVGIG (reference sequence).

The genes are TRBV10-3 and TRBJ2-7, with 8 nucleotides matching TRBD1. This CDR3 comprises 15 residues. V dropped 5 bases and J dropped 0; count of bases not matched to a gene: 6. From germline, CDR1 is ENHRY and CDR2 SYGVKD. The CDR3 sequence is CAISKGQGSSYEQYF. The CDR3 bases are TGTGCCATCAGTAAAGGACAGGGAAGCTCCTACGAGCAGTACTTC.

The chain combines TRBV30 with TRBJ2-5; 9 bases map to TRBD2. With the DNA end fitting TRBJ2-7 better, the J assignment may be wrong. Germline loops: CDR1 GTSNPN, CDR2 SVGIG (reference sequence). The CDR3 has 16 residues. DNA of the CDR3: TGTGCCTGGAGTGTAGGACTAGCGCCGTTCTCCTACGAGCAGTACTTC. Encoded protein: CAWSVGLAPFSYEQYF.

This chain uses TRBV6-6 with TRBJ2-7, with 9 bases that match TRBD2. The CDR3 is 15 amino acids. J gave up 3 bases and V 0 bases, and 3 bases lay outside the gene matches. The V gene's germline CDR1 is MNHNY and CDR2 SVGAGI (reference sequence). The CDR3 region has the DNA TGTGCCAGCAGTTACTCGGCTAGCGGGGTCTACGAGCAGTACTTC. Amino acid sequence: CASSYSASGVYEQYF.

The chain carries TRBV30 and TRBJ2-7; D possibly corresponds to TRBD1 (7 bases). The V end lost 7 bases, the J end lost 6 bases, and 16 bases lay between the germline ends. The germline gives CDR1 GTSNPN, CDR2 SVGIG (reference sequence). The CDR3 is 12 residues long. Here the CDR3 reads CASNRGGIEQYF. As DNA, the CDR3 is TGTGCCTCGAACAGGGGAGGAATCGAGCAGTACTTC.

This clone has a handful of counts. The chain is built from TRBV7-9 and TRBJ2-1, with 10 nucleotides matching TRBD2. V shed 4 bases and J 5 bases; nucleotides not matched to a gene: 5. Germline CDR1 SEHNR, CDR2 FQNEAQ (reference sequence). The CDR3 extends over 15 amino acids. CDR3 protein: CASSSLAGADNEQFF. CDR3 nucleotide sequence: TGTGCCAGCAGCTCCCTAGCGGGAGCGGACAATGAGCAGTTCTTC.

Only one count was recorded for this clone. V gene TRBV7-8 combines with J gene TRBJ2-1; maybe TRBD2 (5 bases). This CDR3 spans 16 amino acids. The ends were cut back, 0 bases at V and 0 bases at J, with 9 bases in the middle. Germline V lookup: CDR1 SGHVS, CDR2 FQNEAQ. DNA for the CDR3: TGTGCCAGCAGCTTAGCGGTCGCGGGCTCCTACAATGAGCAGTTCTTC. It specifies CASSLAVAGSYNEQFF.

The rearrangement uses TRBV7-3 and TRBJ2-5, with 8 nucleotides matching TRBD2. CDR1 SGHTA and CDR2 FQGTGA come from the germline V gene. The CDR3 consists of 15 residues. After removal of 6 bases from V and 5 bases from J, the junction contained 11 bases not matched to a gene. Here the CDR3 DNA reads TGTGCCAGCAGTATAGCGGGATGGGGAGATGAGACCCAGTACTTC. It codes for CASSIAGWGDETQYF.

This rearrangement joins TRBV7-2 to TRBJ2-3, with 11 bases aligning to TRBD2. The CDR3 consists of 15 residues. The germline V gene has CDR1 SGHTA and CDR2 FQGNSA. V gave up 0 bases and J gave up 4 bases; unmatched junction bases: 0. CDR3 coding DNA: TGTGCCAGCAGCTTAGCTAGCGGGAGGGCAGATACGCAGTATTTT. It is translated as CASSLASGRADTQYF.

The chain recombines TRBV18 with TRBJ2-3; the D gene is possibly TRBD2 (5 bases). V lost 1 base, J lost 2 bases, and 16 bases lay in between. The CDR3 sequence is 17 residues long. Looked up from germline, CDR1 is KGHSH and CDR2 is LQKENI. The CDR3 loop reads CASSPRGPEGYTDTQYF. The CDR3 region has the DNA TGTGCCAGCTCACCACGTGGTCCCGAGGGATACACAGATACGCAGTATTTT. The variable domain in full, with the rest retrieved from reference TRBV18 and TRBJ2-3, is NAGVMQNPRHLVRRRGQEARLRCSPMKGHSHVYWYRQLPEEGLKFMVYLQKENIIDESGMPKERFSAEFPKEGPSILRIQQVVRGDSAAYFCASSPRGPEGYTDTQYFGPGTRLTVL.

This chain connects TRBV28 to TRBJ2-7, with TRBD1 matching 8 bases. This CDR3 spans 16 amino acids. CDR1 and CDR2 (germline): MDHEN, SYDVKM. V was pared by 2 bases and J by 2 bases, with 8 bases of the junction left unmatched. CDR3 sequence reads: CASSLPQGANPYEQYF. The CDR3 DNA sequence: TGTGCCAGCAGTTTACCGCAGGGGGCTAATCCCTACGAGCAGTACTTC.

The chain is built from TRBV28 and TRBJ2-3; TRBD2 agrees at 10 bases. The ends lost 1 base at V and 7 bases at J; junction bases unmatched: 8. CDR3 size: 16 residues. The germline V gene has CDR1 MDHEN and CDR2 SYDVKM. CDR3 in DNA: TGTGCCAGCAGTTTATCGGCTAGCGGGAGATCCAATACGCAGTATTTT. It is translated as CASSLSASGRSNTQYF.

The V gene is TRBV19, the J gene TRBJ2-3, with 15 bases lining up with TRBD2. CDR1 LNHDA and CDR2 SQIVND come from the germline V gene (reference sequence). The CDR3 contains 17 residues. The V gene end was trimmed by 3 bases and the J gene end by 6 bases; junction bases not matched to a gene: 7. CDR3 bases: TGTGCCAGTAGTATTAACGATGGACTAGCGGGAGGGGATACGCAGTATTTT. This sequence encodes CASSINDGLAGGDTQYF.

This chain connects TRBV28 to TRBJ1-1; D may be TRBD1 (6 bases). V dropped 1 base and J dropped 1 base, with 13 bases sitting between them. This CDR3 region has 16 residues. The germline V gene has CDR1 MDHEN and CDR2 SYDVKM. The CDR3 DNA reads as TGTGCCAGCAGTTTATCCTTCCAGGGGAAGAACACTGAAGCTTTCTTT. Its protein is CASSLSFQGKNTEAFF.